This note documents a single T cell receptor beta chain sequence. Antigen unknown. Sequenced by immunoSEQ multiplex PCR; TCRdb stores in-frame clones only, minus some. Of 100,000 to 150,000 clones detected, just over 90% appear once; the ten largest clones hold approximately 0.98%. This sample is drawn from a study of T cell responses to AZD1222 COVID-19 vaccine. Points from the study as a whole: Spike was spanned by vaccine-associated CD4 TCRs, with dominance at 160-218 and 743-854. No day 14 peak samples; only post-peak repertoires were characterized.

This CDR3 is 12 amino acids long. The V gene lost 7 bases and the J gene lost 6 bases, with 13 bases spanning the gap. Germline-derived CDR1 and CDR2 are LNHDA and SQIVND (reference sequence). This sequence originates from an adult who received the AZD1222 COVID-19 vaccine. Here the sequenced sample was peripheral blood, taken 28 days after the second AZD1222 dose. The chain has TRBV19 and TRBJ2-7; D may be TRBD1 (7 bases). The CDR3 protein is CASINRGGEQYF. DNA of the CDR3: TGTGCCAGTATAAACAGGGGAGGCGAGCAGTACTTC.